This TCR beta chain was observed in a study of molecular identifiers for immune sequencing clone quantification. Via MiXCR, TCRdb re-called the PCR reads, giving one row per CDR3 protein. Of more than 550,000 distinct CDR3 sequences in the sample, 25% were seen once. Preparation of naive CD8 libraries involved roughly 19,000 to 1,000,000 sorted cells and 10%, 30% or 50% RNA. Naive CD8 T cells were picked out by sorting for CD8+CD4-CCR7+CD45RA+. Germline V gene data show CDR1 as MNHEY and CDR2 as SVGEGT. V shed 7 bases and J 3 bases; nucleotides not matched to a gene: 20. This CDR3 has 19 amino acids. Sequencing input: naive CD8+ T cells from blood, with Jurkat cell RNA spiked in. The sample's subset: FACS-sorted CD8+CD4-CCR7+CD45RA+ naive T cells. V gene TRBV6-2 or TRBV6-3 combines with J gene TRBJ1-5, with 8 bases that match TRBD1. This TCR was recovered from a human donor in good health. Some libraries in this study had Jurkat cell RNA spiked in. In nucleotides, the CDR3 is TGTGCCAGCACTTATACCACCGGACAGGGTATAGAACTCAATCAGCCCCAGCATTTT. Its translation: CASTYTTGQGIELNQPQHF.